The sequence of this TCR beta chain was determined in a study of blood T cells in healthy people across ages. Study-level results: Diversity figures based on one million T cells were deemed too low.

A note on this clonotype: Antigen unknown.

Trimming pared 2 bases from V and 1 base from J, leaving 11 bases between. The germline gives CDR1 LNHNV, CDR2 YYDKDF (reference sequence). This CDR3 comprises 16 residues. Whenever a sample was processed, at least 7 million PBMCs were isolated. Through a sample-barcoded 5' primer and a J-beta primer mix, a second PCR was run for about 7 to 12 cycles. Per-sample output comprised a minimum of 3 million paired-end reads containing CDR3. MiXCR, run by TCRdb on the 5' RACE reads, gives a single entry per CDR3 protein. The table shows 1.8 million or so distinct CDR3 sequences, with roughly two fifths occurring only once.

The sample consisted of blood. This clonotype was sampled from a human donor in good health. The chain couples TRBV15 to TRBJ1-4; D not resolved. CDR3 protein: CATSRLNTLTNEKLFF. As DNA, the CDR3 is TGTGCCACCAGCAGACTCAACACCTTAACTAATGAAAAACTGTTTTTT.